What follows describes a single TCR beta chain. No antigen is known for it. The sample comes from a study of T cell responses to AZD1222 COVID-19 vaccine. Study-wide findings and caveats: A mostly white British donor set with more females was recruited, and clonal diversity was possibly underestimated.

Per germline, CDR1 MRHNA and CDR2 SNTAGT. The V gene end was trimmed by 3 bases and the J gene end by 3 bases; junction bases not matched to a gene: 8. CDR3 size: 16 residues. Libraries were prepared by immunoSEQ multiplex PCR; TCRdb keeps only in-frame clonotypes and omits some of them. The sample holds fewer than 75,000 clones, 80% to 95% seen once. The sequenced sample was peripheral blood, obtained 28 days after the second dose of the MenACWY control vaccine. The chain has TRBV6-4 and TRBJ2-1; 7 bases fit TRBD2. The source is an adult who received the MenACWY meningococcal vaccine as a control. The CDR3 DNA sequence: TGTGCCAGCAGTGAGGGGGGGAGCGGGAACTACAATGAGCAGTTCTTC. This sequence encodes CASSEGGSGNYNEQFF.